This record concerns one TCR beta chain sequence. Its antigen remains unknown. Compared with germline, one end of the junction differs, possibly owing to a read error. From germline, CDR1 is SSHAT and CDR2 FNYEAQ (reference sequence). This CDR3 is built from 13 residues. Method: immunoSEQ multiplex PCR; TCRdb's copy keeps in-frame clones and lacks some. The sample has roughly 1,100,000 clones, roughly 80% seen once. This entry belongs to a study of shared clonotypes between healthy human individuals. Study conclusions and caveats: When compared with the clonotypes that were shared by all four sorted-subset donors, the non-shared clonotypes turned out to have lower generation probabilities. The sampled material consisted only of blood, and tissue repertoires are likely to differ. Naive subsets, compared against memory subsets, generally had larger estimated richness values. In the sorted subsets, rarefaction showed sequencing was incomplete despite large depth.

V is TRBV7-7 and J is TRBJ2-2, with 7 bases aligning to TRBD2. The source is a man in his late teens or twenties in good health. Material: memory CD4+ T cells sorted from blood. Regarding subset: CD45RA-negative fraction. The CDR3, as DNA: TGTGCTAGCAGCTTAGCCAGGGAGGGTCGGCTGTTTTTT. Translated: CASSLAREGRLFF.